The present TCR beta chain was sequenced within a study of T cells in Graves' hyperthyroidism and ophthalmopathy. Study results and limitations: A 13 V-J signature model discriminated ophthalmopathy versus stable hyperthyroidism.

This clonotype showed up just a few times. The antigen remains unidentified. Stability of Graves' hyperthyroidism was defined as absent ophthalmopathy progression within 18 months. The study enrolled patients aged 18 to 65 with newly diagnosed hyperthyroidism of under 2 months' duration. V lost 8 bases and J lost 3, with 13 bases in between. Germline V gene data show CDR1 as SQVTM and CDR2 as ANQGSEA. The CDR3 has 13 residues. Amplified regions were TCR beta CDR3 sequences from RNA transcripts. The HTBI set primed first-round TCR CDR3 RT-PCR. Each CDR3 protein gets one entry after TCRdb re-called the multiplex PCR reads with MiXCR. The sample has roughly 93,000 distinct CDR3 sequences, over 50% seen once; the top ten hold 27%.

J is TRBJ2-2 and V is TRBV29-1; TRBD1 might be the D (6 bases). The TCR sequence derives from a woman aged 40 to 50 with Graves' hyperthyroidism. Sequenced input: blood. The CDR3 region has the DNA TGCAGCTTGGTTCGGACAGACACCGGGGAGCTGTTTTTT. The encoded protein is CSLVRTDTGELFF.